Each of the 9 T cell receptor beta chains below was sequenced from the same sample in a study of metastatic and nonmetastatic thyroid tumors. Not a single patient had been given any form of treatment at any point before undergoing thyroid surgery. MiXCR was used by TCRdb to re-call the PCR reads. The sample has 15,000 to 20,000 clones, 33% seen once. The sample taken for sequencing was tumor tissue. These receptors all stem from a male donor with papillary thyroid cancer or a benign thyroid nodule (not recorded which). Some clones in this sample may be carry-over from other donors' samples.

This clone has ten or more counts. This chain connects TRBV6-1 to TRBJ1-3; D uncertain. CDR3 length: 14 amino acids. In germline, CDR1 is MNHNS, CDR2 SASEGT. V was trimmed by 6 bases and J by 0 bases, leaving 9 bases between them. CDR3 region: CASSHTDSGNTIYF. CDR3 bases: TGTGCCAGCAGCCATACAGACTCTGGAAACACCATATATTTT.

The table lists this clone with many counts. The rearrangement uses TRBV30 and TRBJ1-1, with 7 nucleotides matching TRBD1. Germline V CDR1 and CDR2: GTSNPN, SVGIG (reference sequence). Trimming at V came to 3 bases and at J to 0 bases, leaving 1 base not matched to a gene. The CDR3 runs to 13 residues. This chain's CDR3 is CAWRDRMNTEAFF. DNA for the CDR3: TGTGCCTGGAGGGACAGGATGAACACTGAAGCTTTCTTT.

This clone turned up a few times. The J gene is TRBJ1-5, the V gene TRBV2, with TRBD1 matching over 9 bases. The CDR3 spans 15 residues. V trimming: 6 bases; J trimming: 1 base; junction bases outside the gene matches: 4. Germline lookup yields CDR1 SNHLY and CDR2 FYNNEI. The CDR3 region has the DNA TGTGCCAGCAGAGGACAGGGGTTAAGCAATCAGCCCCAGCATTTT. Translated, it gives CASRGQGLSNQPQHF.

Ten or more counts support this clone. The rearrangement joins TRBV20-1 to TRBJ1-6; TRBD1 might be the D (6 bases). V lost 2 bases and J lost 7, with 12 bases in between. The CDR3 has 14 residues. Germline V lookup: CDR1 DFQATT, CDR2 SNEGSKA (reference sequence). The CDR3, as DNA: TGCAGTGCTAGACCAGGGGTGTGGAATTCACCCCTCCACTTT. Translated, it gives CSARPGVWNSPLHF.

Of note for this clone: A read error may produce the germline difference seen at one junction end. In nucleotides, the CDR3 is TGTTCCAGTAGTAGGTCCCGATGTGGGTACACTGAAGCTGTCTTT. As protein: CSSSRSRCGYTEAVF. This sequence joins TRBV19 and TRBJ1-1; D unresolved. This CDR3 has 15 residues. Germline CDR1 LNHDA, CDR2 SQIVND (reference sequence).

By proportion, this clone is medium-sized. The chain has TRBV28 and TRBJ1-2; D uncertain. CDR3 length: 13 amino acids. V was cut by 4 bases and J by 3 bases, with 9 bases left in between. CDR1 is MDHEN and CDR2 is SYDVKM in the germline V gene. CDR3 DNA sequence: TGTGCCAGCAGTTCCACTGGTTACTATGGCTACACCTTC. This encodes CASSSTGYYGYTF.

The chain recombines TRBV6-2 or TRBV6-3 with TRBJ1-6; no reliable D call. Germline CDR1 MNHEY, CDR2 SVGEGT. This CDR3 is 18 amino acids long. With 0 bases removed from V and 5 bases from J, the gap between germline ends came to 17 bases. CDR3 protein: CASSYSIKGSNHNSPLHF. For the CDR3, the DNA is TGTGCCAGCAGTTACTCGATTAAGGGTTCGAACCATAATTCACCCCTCCACTTT.

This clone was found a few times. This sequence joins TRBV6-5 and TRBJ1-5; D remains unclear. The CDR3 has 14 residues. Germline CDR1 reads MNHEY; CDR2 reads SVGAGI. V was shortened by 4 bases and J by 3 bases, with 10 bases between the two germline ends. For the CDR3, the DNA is TGTGCCAGCAGTTCGGACGGTAACAATCAGCCCCAGCATTTT. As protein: CASSSDGNNQPQHF.

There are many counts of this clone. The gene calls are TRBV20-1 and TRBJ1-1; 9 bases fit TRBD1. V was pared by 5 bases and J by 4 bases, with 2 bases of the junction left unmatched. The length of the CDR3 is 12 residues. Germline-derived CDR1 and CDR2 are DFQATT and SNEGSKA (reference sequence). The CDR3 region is CSALTGGTEAFF. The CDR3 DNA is TGCAGTGCTTTGACAGGGGGCACTGAAGCTTTCTTT.